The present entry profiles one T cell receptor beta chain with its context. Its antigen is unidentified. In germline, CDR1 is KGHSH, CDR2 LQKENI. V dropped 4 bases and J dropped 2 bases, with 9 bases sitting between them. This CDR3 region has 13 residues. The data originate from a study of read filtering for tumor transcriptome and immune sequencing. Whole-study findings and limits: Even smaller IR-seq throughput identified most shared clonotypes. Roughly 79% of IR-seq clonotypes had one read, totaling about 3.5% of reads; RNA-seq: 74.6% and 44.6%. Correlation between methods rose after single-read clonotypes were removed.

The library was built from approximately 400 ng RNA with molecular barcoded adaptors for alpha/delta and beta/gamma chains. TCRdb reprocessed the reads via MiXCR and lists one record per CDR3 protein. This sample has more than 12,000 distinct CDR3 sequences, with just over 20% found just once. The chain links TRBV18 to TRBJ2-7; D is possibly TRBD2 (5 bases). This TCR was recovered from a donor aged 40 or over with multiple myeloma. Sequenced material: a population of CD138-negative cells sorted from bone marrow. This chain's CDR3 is CASSREGPYEQYF. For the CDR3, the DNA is TGTGCCAGCTCACGAGAGGGCCCCTACGAGCAGTACTTC.